The clone carrying this T cell receptor (beta chain) was counted at least ten times. Its matching antigen is unknown. This specimen belongs to a study of blood T cells in healthy people across ages. Per germline, CDR1 MNHEY and CDR2 SVGEGT. The V end was cut by 0 bases, the J end by 1 base, with 3 bases between. The CDR3 totals 13 residues. Using a J-beta primer mix together with a sample-barcoded 5' primer, a second PCR was run for roughly 7 to 12 cycles. One entry per CDR3 protein results from TCRdb running MiXCR on the 5' RACE reads. The sample has about 1.1 million distinct CDR3 sequences, 35% to 40% seen once. Study-level results: Higher diversity and more naive CD4+ cells were features of long-lived donors, compared to aged donors.

The sequence came from a man between 18 and 29 years old in good health. The chain links TRBV6-2 or TRBV6-3 to TRBJ1-1, with D hard to call. Sequences were obtained from blood. The CDR3 reads CASSYSENTEAFF. The DNA for the CDR3 is TGTGCCAGCAGTTACTCGGAGAACACTGAAGCTTTCTTT.